This is a list of T cell receptor beta chains from one sample in a study of T cell responses to AZD1222 COVID-19 vaccine. Here immunoSEQ multiplex PCR was the method, and the copy in TCRdb shows in-frame clones only, minus some. The sample has approximately 130,000 clones, about 93% seen once. This material consisted of peripheral blood, taken on day 0 of AZD1222 vaccination. These receptors all stem from an adult in good health. Both conserved end residues are part of each CDR3. D genes are given only for firm matches. Size is omitted from some rows. Given values are once, few, many or a class for expanded clones.

d_gene	abundance	v_gene	j_gene	CDR3aa	CDR3nt
TRBD2	NA	TRBV14	TRBJ2-3	CASSQVAGGRDTQYF	TGTGCCAGCAGCCAAGTTGCGGGGGGGCGAGATACGCAGTATTTT
TRBD1	NA	TRBV7-2	TRBJ1-2	CASSFGTELNGYTF	TGTGCCAGCAGCTTCGGGACAGAACTTAATGGCTACACCTTC
NA	NA	TRBV18	TRBJ1-2	CASSRTEVYGYTF	TGTGCCAGCTCACGGACAGAGGTTTATGGCTACACCTTC
NA	NA	TRBV12-3/TRBV12-4	TRBJ2-7	CASSLSWYVEQYF	TGTGCCAGCAGTTTAAGCTGGTATGTCGAGCAGTACTTC
NA	NA	TRBV7-2	TRBJ1-3	CASSFWAGSYTGNTIYF	TGTGCCAGCAGCTTTTGGGCAGGAAGCTATACTGGAAACACCATATATTTT
NA	NA	TRBV9	TRBJ1-2	CASSPEQGGVYGYTF	TGTGCCAGCAGCCCAGAACAGGGAGGCGTCTATGGCTACACCTTC
NA	once	TRBV5-6	TRBJ2-7	CASSLVGGYEQYF	TGTGCCAGCAGCTTGGTGGGGGGCTACGAGCAGTACTTC
NA	NA	TRBV7-8	TRBJ1-1	CASSLGGRTEAFF	TGTGCCAGCAGCTTAGGCGGTCGGACTGAAGCTTTCTTT
NA	NA	TRBV19	TRBJ1-1	CASSIGSTEAFF	TGTGCCAGTAGTATCGGGAGTACTGAAGCTTTCTTT
NA	few	TRBV6-2/TRBV6-3	TRBJ1-5	CASSLGWGNQPQHF	TGTGCCAGCAGTTTAGGGTGGGGGAATCAGCCCCAGCATTTT
NA	few	TRBV6-4	TRBJ1-5	CASSDSPNQPQHF	TGTGCCAGCAGTGACTCCCCCAATCAGCCCCAGCATTTT